Listed here are 30 T cell receptor beta chains from one sample, sequenced in a study of cytomegalovirus exposure and HLA in healthy donors (dated by TCRdb to about 2017). Receptor amplification or capture employed the immunoSEQ multiplex PCR assay. TCRdb re-hosts the immuneACCESS table, in-frame sequences only. Its copies lack some clones; in the studies checked, an unresolved V gene accounts for under half of them, and the cause for the rest is not known. Recorded for this sample are 100,000 to 150,000 clones; around nine tenths of them occurred a single time. The top ten constitute 1.4% to 1.5% of the sample. Sequenced sample: PBMCs. All receptors derive from a man in his thirties or forties in good health and CMV-seronegative.

The chain has TRBV9 and TRBJ2-7; 9 bases line up with TRBD1. J lost 5 bases, V lost 2 bases, and 8 bases had no gene match. The CDR3 contains 15 residues. Germline V gene sequence: CDR1 SGDLS, CDR2 YYNGEE. The DNA of the CDR3 is TGTGCCAGCAGCGTTACAGGGGGCAAGAAGAACGAGCAGTACTTC. Its protein product is CASSVTGGKKNEQYF.

The rearrangement joins TRBV14 to TRBJ2-7; D is possibly TRBD1 (5 bases). This CDR3 is 16 amino acids long. Trimming stripped 4 bases from V and 3 bases from J, with 19 bases between. Germline-derived CDR1 and CDR2 are SGHDN and FVKESK. The CDR3 DNA reads TGTGCCAGCAGCCGCGGTGGGGCCCCGAAGGGCTACGAGCAGTACTTC. Its protein is CASSRGGAPKGYEQYF.

This clone showed up just a few times. The CDR3 sequence is CASSLSPGYEQYF. CDR3 DNA sequence: TGTGCCAGCAGTTTATCCCCAGGCTACGAGCAGTACTTC. V usage is TRBV27 and J usage is TRBJ2-7, with D uncertain. CDR3 size: 13 residues. In germline, CDR1 is MNHEY, CDR2 SMNVEV (reference sequence). Trimming cost V 0 bases and J 3 bases, with 6 bases left between them.

V and J are TRBV4-1 and TRBJ2-7, with 7 bases fitting TRBD2. This CDR3 spans 15 amino acids. CDR1 and CDR2 from the germline V gene are MGHRA and YSYEKL. Unmatched junction bases numbered 8, after V lost 0 bases and J lost 6 bases. The CDR3 loop is CASSQDERGGAEQYF. The CDR3 DNA reads TGCGCCAGCAGCCAAGATGAACGGGGAGGGGCCGAGCAGTACTTC.

The chain employs TRBV5-1 and TRBJ2-1; TRBD1 matches 7 bases. The CDR3 spans 16 residues. The germline V gene encodes CDR1 SGHRS and CDR2 YFSETQ. V shed 0 bases and J 0 bases; nucleotides not matched to a gene: 3. The CDR3 DNA follows: TGCGCCAGCAGCTTGGTGGGACAGAGCTCCTACAATGAGCAGTTCTTC. Residues: CASSLVGQSSYNEQFF.

The chain recombines TRBV7-9 with TRBJ2-7; the match to TRBD2 covers 13 bases. CDR1 SEHNR and CDR2 FQNEAQ come from the germline V gene (reference sequence). V was pared by 4 bases and J by 3 bases, with 9 bases of the junction left unmatched. This CDR3 spans 17 amino acids. The CDR3 loop is CASSSGLAGTTLYEQYF. CDR3 nucleotide sequence: TGTGCCAGCAGCTCGGGACTAGCGGGGACGACCCTCTACGAGCAGTACTTC.

The rearrangement links TRBV7-3 to TRBJ2-2, with 9 bases identical to TRBD2. V shed 5 bases and J 7 bases; nucleotides not matched to a gene: 2. This CDR3 region has 13 residues. Germline V gene sequence: CDR1 SGHTA, CDR2 FQGTGA. CDR3 sequence (DNA): TGTGCCAGCAGCGGGACTAGCTACGGGGAGCTGTTTTTT. Protein sequence: CASSGTSYGELFF.

The rearrangement joins TRBV7-2 to TRBJ1-2, with TRBD1 matching 11 bases. CDR3 length equals 15 residues. Unmatched junction bases numbered 5, after V lost 0 bases and J lost 8 bases. The germline V gene encodes CDR1 SGHTA and CDR2 FQGNSA. In DNA, the CDR3 is TGTGCCAGCAGCTTAGCTGGACAGGGGGCGCGGGGCTACACCTTC. Translation gives CASSLAGQGARGYTF.

The genes are TRBV5-1 and TRBJ1-2, with TRBD1 identical over 9 bases. Germline loops: CDR1 SGHRS, CDR2 YFSETQ. The J segment lost 6 bases and the V segment lost 3 bases, leaving 6 bases of the junction unmatched. The CDR3 has 14 residues. The CDR3 region is CASSSLTGGHGYTF. Written as DNA, the CDR3 is TGCGCCAGCAGCTCCCTTACAGGGGGCCATGGCTACACCTTC.

V gene TRBV7-9 combines with J gene TRBJ1-1; tentatively, D is TRBD1 (6 bases). The V gene lost 1 base and the J gene lost 6 bases, with 9 bases spanning the gap. Germline V gene data show CDR1 as SEHNR and CDR2 as FQNEAQ (reference sequence). The CDR3 has 13 amino acids. Here the CDR3 reads CASSLEQGPEAFF. For the CDR3, the DNA is TGTGCCAGCAGCTTAGAACAGGGCCCTGAAGCTTTCTTT.

Only one count was recorded for this clone. V is TRBV7-9 and J is TRBJ2-6; TRBD2 aligns across 9 bases. V was clipped by 5 bases and J by 0 bases; unmatched bases: 5. The V gene's germline CDR1 is SEHNR and CDR2 FQNEAQ (reference sequence). This CDR3 region has 17 residues. CDR3 residues: CASSPSGVVSGANVLTF. The CDR3, as DNA: TGTGCCAGCAGCCCTAGCGGGGTGGTCTCTGGGGCCAACGTCCTGACTTTC. The full variable domain, in which reference TRBV7-9 and TRBJ2-6 provide the parts outside the CDR3, is DTGVSQNPRHKITKRGQNVTFRCDPISEHNRLYWYRQTLGQGPEFLTYFQNEAQLEKSRLLSDRFSAERPKGSFSTLEIQRTEQGDSAMYLCASSPSGVVSGANVLTFGAGSRLTVL.

The chain joins TRBV27 to TRBJ1-1; TRBD1 aligns across 9 bases. V shed 5 bases, J shed 6 bases, and the junction held 13 bases outside the gene matches. The length of the CDR3 is 16 residues. Germline V gene lookup returns CDR1 MNHEY and CDR2 SMNVEV (reference sequence). CDR3: CASSLSGTGIRAEAFF. Here the CDR3 DNA reads TGTGCCAGCAGTCTCTCCGGGACAGGGATTAGAGCTGAAGCTTTCTTT.

The chain recombines TRBV6-5 with TRBJ2-5, with 12 bases aligning to TRBD1. Germline CDR1 MNHEY, CDR2 SVGAGI. Germline trimming cut 5 bases from V and 5 bases from J; bases unmatched to any gene: 6. The CDR3 is 15 residues long. The CDR3 DNA follows: TGTGCCAGCAGTCCCGGGACAGGGGGCGTGGAGACCCAGTACTTC. It yields the protein CASSPGTGGVETQYF.

V is TRBV18 and J is TRBJ1-1, with no clear D. V lost 4 bases, J lost 5 bases, and 11 bases lay in between. The germline CDR1 and CDR2 sequences are KGHSH and LQKENI. The CDR3 is 13 amino acids. The CDR3 nucleotides read TGTGCCAGCTCACTTAATAGAGAGACTGAAGCTTTCTTT. Protein sequence: CASSLNRETEAFF.

The chain employs TRBV7-9 and TRBJ1-1, with a tentative D call TRBD1 (5 bases). Trimming shortened V by 1 base and J by 4 bases, and 7 bases separated the two germline ends. The CDR3 loop spans 13 amino acids. Germline CDR1 is SEHNR and CDR2 is FQNEAQ (reference sequence). CDR3 in amino acids: CASSLEGVTEAFF. The CDR3 DNA is TGTGCCAGCAGCTTAGAAGGGGTCACTGAAGCTTTCTTT.

The chain carries TRBV6-1 and TRBJ2-3, with a tentative D call TRBD1 (5 bases). The CDR3 is 14 amino acids. Germline CDR1 MNHNS, CDR2 SASEGT. The V gene lost 8 bases and the J gene lost 5 bases, with 17 bases spanning the gap. The CDR3 here is CASWGSSFLDTQYF. The CDR3 DNA reads as TGTGCCAGCTGGGGCAGCTCCTTTCTAGATACGCAGTATTTT.

V is TRBV4-1 and J is TRBJ2-3; weak D call: TRBD2 (6 bases). CDR1 is MGHRA, CDR2 YSYEKL, per germline. The V gene lost 9 bases and the J gene lost 4 bases, with 20 bases spanning the gap. The CDR3 spans 15 residues. CDR3 residues: CASNAWESSADTQYF. The CDR3 region has the DNA TGCGCCAGTAACGCCTGGGAATCTAGCGCAGATACGCAGTATTTT.

This chain connects TRBV5-4 to TRBJ2-3; TRBD2 aligns across 10 bases. The CDR3 contains 15 residues. The ends lost 4 bases at V and 0 bases at J; junction bases unmatched: 2. The germline V gene has CDR1 SGHNT and CDR2 YYREEE (reference sequence). The CDR3: CASSEGLASTDTQYF. CDR3 nucleotides: TGTGCCAGCAGCGAGGGACTAGCGAGCACAGATACGCAGTATTTT. Full variable domain (outside the CDR3, taken from reference TRBV5-4 and TRBJ2-3): ETGVTQSPTHLIKTRGQQVTLRCSSQSGHNTVSWYQQALGQGPQFIFQYYREEENGRGNFPPRFSGLQFPNYSSELNVNALELDDSALYLCASSEGLASTDTQYFGPGTRLTVL.

This clone was seen a few times. CDR3 coding DNA: TGTGCCAGCAGCCAGATGTGGTCGGGACTAGCGGGAGATAAGACGGAGACCCAGTACTTC. This sequence encodes CASSQMWSGLAGDKTETQYF. The V call is TRBV14, the J call TRBJ2-5; 14 nucleotides agree with TRBD2. The germline V gene has CDR1 SGHDN and CDR2 FVKESK. V was pared by 3 bases and J by 5 bases, with 17 bases of the junction left unmatched. The CDR3 has 20 amino acids. Complete variable domain (other parts from reference TRBV14 and TRBJ2-5): EAGVTQFPSHSVIEKGQTVTLRCDPISGHDNLYWYRRVMGKEIKFLLHFVKESKQDESGMPNNRFLAERTGGTYSTLKVQPAELEDSGVYFCASSQMWSGLAGDKTETQYFGPGTRLLVL.

J is TRBJ2-1 and V is TRBV9; 11 bases fit TRBD2. Germline V gives CDR1 SGDLS, CDR2 YYNGEE. The CDR3 loop spans 18 amino acids. Trimming cost V 3 bases and J 5 bases; bases outside gene matches: 13. The CDR3 region has the DNA TGTGCCAGCAGCGGATCGGGTCCTACTAGCGGGGGAAACAATGAGCAGTTCTTC. The encoded protein is CASSGSGPTSGGNNEQFF.

V usage is TRBV21-1 and J usage is TRBJ2-2; no check of the table's D call, TRBD1, against the DNA was made. TRBV21-1 is termed a pseudogene. The CDR3 has 15 amino acids. In nucleotides, the CDR3 is TGTGCCAGCAGCAAAGGACAGGGAGGTACCGGGGAGCTGTTTTTT. As protein: CASSKGQGGTGELFF.

The chain carries TRBV23-1 and TRBJ2-5; no firm D call. TRBV23-1 carries the ORF label, with uncertain function. V lost 7 bases, J lost 2 bases, and 17 bases lay in between. The CDR3 runs 15 residues. The CDR3 nucleotides read TGCGCCAGCAACACAATCATTCCGGGTCAAGAGACCCAGTACTTC. Its translation: CASNTIIPGQETQYF.

The table lists this clone with a count of one. This chain connects TRBV30 to TRBJ1-3; D unresolved. The CDR3 sequence is 13 residues long. V lost 0 bases to trimming and J lost 4 bases, with 7 bases between them. Germline V gene data show CDR1 as GTSNPN and CDR2 as SVGIG (reference sequence). The CDR3 spells CAWSVDSGNTIYF. The CDR3 nucleotides are TGTGCCTGGAGTGTAGACTCCGGAAACACCATATATTTT.

The J gene is TRBJ2-5, the V gene TRBV4-3; D uncertain. The ends were cut back, 0 bases at V and 3 bases at J, with 5 bases in the middle. CDR3 size: 13 residues. Germline-derived CDR1 and CDR2 are LGHNA and YSLEER. The CDR3 loop is CASSQDREETQYF. The CDR3, as DNA: TGCGCCAGCAGCCAAGATCGGGAAGAGACCCAGTACTTC.

The V and J genes are TRBV30 and TRBJ2-5; weak D call: TRBD1 (6 bases). Trimming pared 1 base from V and 1 base from J, leaving 16 bases between. The CDR3 consists of 16 residues. Germline V gives CDR1 GTSNPN, CDR2 SVGIG (reference sequence). The CDR3 region is CAWSALVTGSQETQYF. As DNA, the CDR3 is TGTGCCTGGAGTGCATTGGTAACAGGGTCCCAAGAGACCCAGTACTTC.

The CDR3 coding sequence is TGTGCCACCAGCAGAAGACAGGGGATCGAAAACATTCAGTACTTC. Its translation is CATSRRQGIENIQYF. The chain is built from TRBV15 and TRBJ2-4; 8 bases match TRBD1. The CDR3 has 15 residues. The J segment lost 5 bases and the V segment lost 2 bases, leaving 5 bases of the junction unmatched. CDR1 and CDR2 (germline): LNHNV, YYDKDF (reference sequence).

V is TRBV27 and J is TRBJ2-2; TRBD1 matches at 8 bases. The CDR3 contains 14 residues. The germline CDR1 and CDR2 sequences are MNHEY and SMNVEV (reference sequence). V trimming: 7 bases; J trimming: 1 base; junction bases outside the gene matches: 2. The CDR3 spells CASKQGVNTGELFF. The CDR3 DNA reads TGTGCCAGCAAACAGGGGGTGAACACCGGGGAGCTGTTTTTT.

This chain links TRBV6-6 with TRBJ1-3; 8 bases are a match to TRBD1. The CDR3 is 14 residues long. Germline V gene sequence: CDR1 MNHNY, CDR2 SVGAGI (reference sequence). Unmatched junction bases numbered 3, after V lost 5 bases and J lost 3 bases. The CDR3 DNA reads as TGTGCCAGCAGTCAACAGGGGGATGGAAACACCATATATTTT. It translates to CASSQQGDGNTIYF.

This clone occurred a few times. The V gene is TRBV10-3, the J gene TRBJ2-7; TRBD2 matches at 9 bases. CDR1 is ENHRY and CDR2 is SYGVKD in the germline V gene. There are 16 residues in the CDR3. With 2 bases clipped from V and 2 bases from J, the junction kept 7 bases outside the gene matches. CDR3 bases: TGTGCCATCAGTGAGCCAACCGGGACTAGCCCCTACGAGCAGTACTTC. Encoded protein: CAISEPTGTSPYEQYF.

The chain uses TRBV12-5 and TRBJ2-3, with unresolved D. The CDR3 covers 11 residues. CDR1 and CDR2 (germline): LGHNT, FRNRAP. Trimming removed 5 bases at V and 4 bases at J, with 4 bases between. CDR3: CASGTADTQYF. The CDR3, as DNA: TGTGCTAGTGGTACGGCAGATACGCAGTATTTT.